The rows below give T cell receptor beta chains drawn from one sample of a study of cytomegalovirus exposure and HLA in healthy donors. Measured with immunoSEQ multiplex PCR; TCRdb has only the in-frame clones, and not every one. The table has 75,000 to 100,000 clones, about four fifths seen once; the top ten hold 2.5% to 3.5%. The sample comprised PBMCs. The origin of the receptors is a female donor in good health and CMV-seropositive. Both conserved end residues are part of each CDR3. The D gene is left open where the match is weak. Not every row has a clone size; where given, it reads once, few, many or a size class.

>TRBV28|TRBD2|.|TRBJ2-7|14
CASNPGLGTYEQYF
TGTGCCAGCAACCCGGGACTAGGAACCTACGAGCAGTACTTC
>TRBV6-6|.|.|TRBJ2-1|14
CASFRARGENEQFF
TGTGCCAGCTTCCGCGCCCGGGGAGAGAATGAGCAGTTCTTC
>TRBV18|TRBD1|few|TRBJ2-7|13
CASSFGQGYEQYF
TGTGCCAGCTCATTCGGACAGGGCTACGAGCAGTACTTC
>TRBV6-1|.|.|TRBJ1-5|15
CASSEGSGLYQPQHF
TGTGCCAGCAGTGAGGGGTCCGGACTTTATCAGCCCCAGCATTTT
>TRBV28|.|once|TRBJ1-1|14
CASRATTGNTEAFF
TGTGCCAGCAGAGCGACGACAGGGAACACTGAAGCTTTCTTT
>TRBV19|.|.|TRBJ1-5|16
CASRLIGAQFNQPQHF
TGTGCCAGTAGGCTTATAGGGGCTCAGTTCAATCAGCCCCAGCATTTT
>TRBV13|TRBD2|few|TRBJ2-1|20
CASSSVGLAGAPPSYNEQFF
TGTGCCAGCAGCTCGGTGGGACTAGCGGGGGCCCCCCCATCCTACAATGAGCAGTTCTTC
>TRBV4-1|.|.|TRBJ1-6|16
CASSQVPRIFNSPLHF
TGCGCCAGCAGCCAAGTTCCGAGGATTTTCAATTCACCCCTCCACTTT
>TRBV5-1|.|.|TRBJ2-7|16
CASSWHDRYLSYEQYF
TGCGCCAGCAGCTGGCACGACAGGTACCTCTCCTACGAGCAGTACTTC
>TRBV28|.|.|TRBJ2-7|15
CASSFWRGWSYEQYF
TGTGCCAGCAGTTTTTGGCGGGGATGGTCCTACGAGCAGTACTTC
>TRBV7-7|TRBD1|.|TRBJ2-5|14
CASSQTGGQETQYF
TGTGCTAGCAGCCAGACAGGGGGCCAAGAGACCCAGTACTTC
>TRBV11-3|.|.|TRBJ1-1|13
CASSPRGNTEAFF
TGTGCCAGCAGCCCCAGGGGGAACACTGAAGCTTTCTTT
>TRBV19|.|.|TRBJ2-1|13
CASSPSPPGQEFF
TGTGCCAGTAGTCCCTCCCCGCCGGGACAAGAGTTCTTC
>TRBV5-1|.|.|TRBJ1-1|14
CASSLGGENTEAFF
TGCGCCAGCAGCTTGGGTGGAGAGAACACTGAAGCTTTCTTT
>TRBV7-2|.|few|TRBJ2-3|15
CASSFASVSTDTQYF
TGTGCCAGCAGCTTTGCTAGCGTTAGCACAGATACGCAGTATTTT
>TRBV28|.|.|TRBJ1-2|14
CASSWGEGLYGYTF
TGTGCCAGCAGTTGGGGAGAAGGGCTTTATGGCTACACCTTC
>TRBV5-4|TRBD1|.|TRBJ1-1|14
CASSWTGGNTEAFF
TGTGCCAGCAGCTGGACAGGGGGGAACACTGAAGCTTTCTTT
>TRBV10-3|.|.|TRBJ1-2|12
CANHREGYGYTF
TGTGCCAACCACAGGGAAGGATATGGCTACACCTTC
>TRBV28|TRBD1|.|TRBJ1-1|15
CASGARGTAQFEAFF
TGTGCCAGCGGAGCTAGAGGGACAGCCCAATTTGAAGCTTTCTTT
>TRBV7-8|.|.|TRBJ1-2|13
CASSSGDFYGYTF
TGTGCCAGCAGCTCCGGGGACTTCTATGGCTACACCTTC
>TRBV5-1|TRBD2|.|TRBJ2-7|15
CASSPAPLAVNEQYF
TGCGCCAGCAGCCCCGCCCCCCTAGCGGTCAACGAGCAGTACTTC
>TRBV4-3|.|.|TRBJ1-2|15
CASSHGGTLNYGYTF
TGCGCCAGCAGCCATGGCGGGACTCTTAACTATGGCTACACCTTC
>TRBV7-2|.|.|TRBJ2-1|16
CASSLAWDFSHNEQFF
TGTGCCAGCAGCTTAGCTTGGGACTTTTCCCACAATGAGCAGTTCTTC
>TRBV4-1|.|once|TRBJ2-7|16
CASSPSRSSPPYEQYF
TGCGCCAGCAGCCCAAGCCGGAGTTCTCCTCCCTACGAGCAGTACTTC
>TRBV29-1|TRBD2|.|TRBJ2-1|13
CSVEVTSEGEQFF
TGCAGCGTTGAAGTGACTAGCGAGGGTGAGCAGTTCTTC
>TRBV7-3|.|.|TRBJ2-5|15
CASSSALTPPETQYF
TGTGCCAGCAGCTCCGCCCTGACTCCGCCCGAGACCCAGTACTTC
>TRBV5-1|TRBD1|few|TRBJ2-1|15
CASSHGQGNNNEQFF
TGCGCCAGCAGTCACGGACAGGGGAATAACAATGAGCAGTTCTTC
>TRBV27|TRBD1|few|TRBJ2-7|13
CARSGTGPYEQYF
TGTGCCAGATCCGGGACAGGACCCTACGAGCAGTACTTC
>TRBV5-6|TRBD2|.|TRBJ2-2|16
CASSPGTSGGAGELFF
TGTGCCAGCAGCCCCGGGACTAGCGGGGGGGCCGGGGAGCTGTTTTTT
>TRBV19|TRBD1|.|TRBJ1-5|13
CASSQGSNQPQHF
TGTGCCAGTTCACAGGGGTCCAATCAGCCCCAGCATTTT
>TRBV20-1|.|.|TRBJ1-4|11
CSAERDNLGLF
TGCAGTGCCGAGAGGGACAATCTAGGGCTTTTT
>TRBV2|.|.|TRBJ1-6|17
CASTSRTRQGYNSPLHF
TGTGCCAGCACCTCCCGGACCCGGCAGGGCTATAATTCACCCCTCCACTTT
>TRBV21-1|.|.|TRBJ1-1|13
CASRTGANTEAFF
TGTGCCAGCAGGACAGGAGCGAACACTGAAGCTTTCTTT
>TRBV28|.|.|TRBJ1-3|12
CASQGSGNTIYF
TGTGCCAGTCAGGGCTCTGGAAACACCATATATTTT
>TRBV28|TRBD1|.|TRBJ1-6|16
CASSHRGSGRPSPLHF
TGTGCCAGCAGTCACAGGGGAAGTGGACGGCCTTCACCCCTCCACTTT
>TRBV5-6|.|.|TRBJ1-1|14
CASRYGQKNTEAFF
TGTGCCAGCAGGTATGGACAGAAGAACACTGAAGCTTTCTTT
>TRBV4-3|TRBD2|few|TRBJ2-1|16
CASSQDMASGGNEQFF
TGCGCCAGCAGCCAAGATATGGCTAGCGGGGGGAATGAGCAGTTCTTC
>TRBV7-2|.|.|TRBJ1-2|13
CASSLDTNYGYTF
TGTGCCAGCAGCTTAGACACAAACTATGGCTACACCTTC
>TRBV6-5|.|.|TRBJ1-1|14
CASTLGDMNTEAFF
TGTGCCAGCACCCTTGGGGACATGAACACTGAAGCTTTCTTT
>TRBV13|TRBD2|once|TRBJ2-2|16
CASSPRLAGGPGELFF
TGTGCCAGCAGCCCCAGACTAGCGGGGGGGCCCGGGGAGCTGTTTTTT
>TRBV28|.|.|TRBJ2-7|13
CASSLDSSYEQYF
TGTGCCAGCAGCTTGGACAGTTCCTACGAGCAGTACTTC
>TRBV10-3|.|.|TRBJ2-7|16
CAISESNPGWVSEQYF
TGTGCCATCAGTGAGTCGAACCCCGGGTGGGTTTCCGAGCAGTACTTC
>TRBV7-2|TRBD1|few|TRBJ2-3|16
CASSKTGVSSTDTQYF
TGTGCCAGCAGCAAAACAGGGGTATCTAGCACAGATACGCAGTATTTT
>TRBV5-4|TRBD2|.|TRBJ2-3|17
CASSSPGRGQSTDTQYF
TGTGCCAGCAGCTCCCCGGGGAGGGGCCAGAGCACAGATACGCAGTATTTT
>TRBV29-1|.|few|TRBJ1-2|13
CSVSTGMDYGYTF
TGCAGCGTGTCGACAGGCATGGACTATGGCTACACCTTC